The next 9 T cell receptor beta chains were all read from a single sample in a study of blood T cells in healthy people across ages. Using a J-beta primer mix together with a sample-barcoded 5' primer, a second PCR was run for roughly 7 to 11 cycles. TCRdb redid the calling of the 5' RACE reads with MiXCR, one entry per CDR3 protein. The sample holds roughly 830,000 distinct CDR3 sequences, 60% to 80% seen once. Sequencing was performed on blood. The receptors were sampled from a man aged 25 to 40 in good health.

The chain recombines TRBV6-2 or TRBV6-3 with TRBJ2-1; 7 bases are a match to TRBD2. The CDR3 spans 15 residues. Looked up from germline, CDR1 is MNHEY and CDR2 is SVGEGT. The ends lost 5 bases at V and 4 bases at J; junction bases unmatched: 8. Here the CDR3 reads CASSLSIAGYNEQFF. The CDR3 DNA is TGTGCCAGCAGTCTTAGTATAGCGGGTTACAATGAGCAGTTCTTC.

This chain links TRBV7-9 with TRBJ2-5, with D unresolved. The germline V and J ends were trimmed by 8 bases and 5 bases, with 9 bases remaining between them. The CDR3 runs 11 residues. Germline assignment: CDR1 SEHNR and CDR2 FQNEAQ (reference sequence). The CDR3 region is CASGDWETQYF. The DNA for the CDR3 is TGTGCCAGCGGCGATTGGGAGACCCAGTACTTC.

In its sample, this clonotype was seen a few times. This CDR3 reads CASTMGGYSYNEQFF. CDR3 nucleotides: TGTGCCAGCACCATGGGGGGGTACTCCTACAATGAGCAGTTCTTC. The chain combines TRBV7-2 with TRBJ2-1, with 7 bases aligning to TRBD2. Losses at the gene ends were 7 bases for V and 0 bases for J; bases not matched to a gene: 6. Germline V gene sequence: CDR1 SGHTA, CDR2 FQGNSA. The CDR3 sequence is 15 residues long.

This chain uses TRBV7-3 with TRBJ2-1; 13 positions match TRBD2. V trimming: 5 bases; J trimming: 7 bases; junction bases outside the gene matches: 8. The CDR3 runs to 16 residues. CDR1 is SGHTA and CDR2 is FQGTGA in the germline V gene. The chain's CDR3 is CASSKLAGGPENEQFF. CDR3 DNA sequence: TGTGCCAGCAGCAAACTAGCGGGGGGGCCGGAAAATGAGCAGTTCTTC.

The chain joins TRBV28 to TRBJ2-5; TRBD2 might be the D (6 bases). Deletions cut 2 bases from V and 11 bases from J, with 18 bases between. This CDR3 spans 14 amino acids. CDR1 is MDHEN and CDR2 is SYDVKM in the germline V gene. As DNA, the CDR3 is TGTGCCAGCAGTTTAAAGCTCCCCGGTCGGGAGCAGTACTTC. Translation: CASSLKLPGREQYF. Full variable domain (rest looked up from reference TRBV28 and TRBJ2-5): DVKVTQSSRYLVKRTGEKVFLECVQDMDHENMFWYRQDPGLGLRLIYFSYDVKMKEKGDIPEGYSVSREKKERFSLILESASTNQTSMYLCASSLKLPGREQYFGPGTRLLVL.

The table lists this clonotype with many counts. The chain uses TRBV20-1 and TRBJ2-7; TRBD2 matches 11 bases. The junction had 9 bases not matched to a gene; V was cut back by 5 bases and J by 3 bases. Germline-derived CDR1 and CDR2 are DFQATT and SNEGSKA (reference sequence). CDR3 length: 15 amino acids. CDR3 region: CSALDLLAGDYEQYF. The DNA of the CDR3 is TGCAGTGCTCTCGATTTACTAGCGGGGGACTACGAGCAGTACTTC.

A remark on this clonotype: This clone may be a read error of a much larger clone one base away. The chain carries TRBV12-3 or TRBV12-4 and TRBJ1-5, with D possibly being TRBD1 (5 bases). The V end lost 6 bases, the J end lost 9 bases, and 18 bases lay between the germline ends. The CDR3 is made up of 14 amino acids. The CDR3 DNA sequence: TGTGCCAGCAGCCCAGGGCAGGGTCGACGGCCCCAGCATTTT. Translated: CASSPGQGRRPQHF.

This clonotype was counted once. The chain uses TRBV5-6 and TRBJ2-3; TRBD2 matches at 8 bases. The CDR3 runs to 18 residues. Unmatched junction bases numbered 16, after V lost 4 bases and J lost 3 bases. CDR1 SGHDT and CDR2 YYEEEE come from the germline V gene. The CDR3, as DNA: TGTGCCAGCAGCGGTATAGCGGGGCCATCAATCCCTACAGATACGCAGTATTTT. It yields the protein CASSGIAGPSIPTDTQYF.

This clonotype was seen a handful of times. The chain has TRBV9 and TRBJ1-5; D not resolved. Germline V gene data show CDR1 as SGDLS and CDR2 as YYNGEE. The CDR3 consists of 14 residues. Trimming pared 3 bases from V and 0 bases from J, leaving 7 bases between. Here the CDR3 reads CASSEENSNQPQHF. The CDR3 coding sequence is TGTGCCAGCAGCGAAGAAAATAGCAATCAGCCCCAGCATTTT.